The sequence of this T cell receptor (beta chain) was determined in a study of OX40 agonist ivuxolimab in advanced cancers. Study-wide context: Treatment of patients was with ivuxolimab, an agonistic anti-OX40 (CD134) antibody. Broader study findings: At doses 0.1 to 3.0 mg/kg, CD4+ and CD8+ clones expanded. It was not determined which antigens were specifically recognized by the peripheral T cells that had undergone clonal expansion. Individuals who were partial responders at 0.1-3.0 mg/kg had clonal expansion that ranked among the lowest.

Germline loops: CDR1 KGHSH, CDR2 LQKENI. The CDR3 contains 15 residues. Trimming shortened V by 2 bases and J by 2 bases, and 11 bases separated the two germline ends. Data came from immunoSEQ multiplex PCR; TCRdb stores just in-frame clones and leaves some out. The table records tens of thousands of clones, approximately 90% of them present only once. A remark on this clone: What it recognizes is unknown.

This TCR was recovered from an adult with an advanced solid tumor such as melanoma, head and neck, liver or kidney cancer. The chain couples TRBV18 to TRBJ2-3; D remains unclear. Here the sequenced sample was CD4+ or CD8+ T cells sorted from blood, taken in a trial of the OX40 agonist ivuxolimab. CDR3 DNA: TGTGCCAGCTCACCAATTGGGATTTCCACAGATACGCAGTATTTT. Amino acids: CASSPIGISTDTQYF.